This paragraph reports one T cell receptor (beta chain). What it binds is unknown. The sample belongs to a study of beta chain features in type 1 diabetes. Study-level findings and limits: The similarity of naive, central memory and Treg TCRB repertoires appeared greater among patients than among healthy donors. A potential influence of HLA type upon TCRB rearrangement remained unresolved herein. A pattern of fewer insertions and more deletions at VDJ junctions was seen in type 1 diabetes patients. For Type 1 diabetes patients, all four CD4+ subsets carried TCRB CDR3s that were moderately but significantly shorter.

Since all of the isolated RNA was reverse transcribed, expressed TCRB transcripts were what got sequenced. TCRdb keeps only in-frame clones here, not all; method: immunoSEQ multiplex PCR. The table lists under 450,000 clones, approximately 16% of them singletons. The TCR sequence derives from a woman under 30 in good health. The specimen sequenced was naive CD4+ T cells from blood.

Written as DNA, the CDR3 is TGTGCCAGCAGAAGTCGACAGGGGGACACTGAAGCTTTCTTT. Translation: CASRSRQGDTEAFF. The V gene is TRBV7-2, the J gene TRBJ1-1, with 9 bases that match TRBD1. The CDR3 contains 14 residues. Germline assignment: CDR1 SGHTA and CDR2 FQGNSA. V trimming: 6 bases; J trimming: 3 bases; junction bases outside the gene matches: 5. The full variable domain, in which reference TRBV7-2 and TRBJ1-1 provide the parts outside the CDR3, is GAGVSQSPSNKVTEKGKDVELRCDPISGHTALYWYRQSLGQGLEFLIYFQGNSAPDKSGLPSDRFSAERTGGSVSTLTIQRTQQEDSAVYLCASRSRQGDTEAFFGQGTRLTVV.